These 4 T cell receptor beta chains were all obtained from the same sample, sequenced in a study of blood T cell repertoires in COVID-19. Clones were read by immunoSEQ multiplex PCR, and TCRdb kept only the in-frame ones, dropping some. The sample contains 70,000 to 100,000 clones, around nine tenths of which appear only once. The sequencing sample was made of peripheral blood. The receptor source for this set is a woman aged 60-75 years with COVID-19, enrolled during active disease.

The V call is TRBV6-5, the J call TRBJ1-1, with D perhaps TRBD1 (6 bases). The CDR3 totals 12 residues. The germline gives CDR1 MNHEY, CDR2 SVGAGI. V was shortened by 6 bases and J by 1 base, with 6 bases between the two germline ends. The CDR3 DNA is TGTGCCAGCAGGACAGGGAACACTGAAGCTTTCTTT. Translating gives CASRTGNTEAFF.

The chain couples TRBV11-2 to TRBJ2-5; TRBD2 agrees at 7 bases. The CDR3 extends over 15 amino acids. V lost 0 bases to trimming and J lost 1 base; unmatched junction nucleotides: 2. CDR1 and CDR2 (germline): SGHAT, FQNNGV. CDR3 amino acids: CASSLEGLPQETQYF. Here the CDR3 DNA reads TGTGCCAGCAGCTTAGAGGGACTACCCCAAGAGACCCAGTACTTC.

The chain couples TRBV7-9 to TRBJ2-1; no clear D. The CDR3 is 14 residues long. The germline gives CDR1 SEHNR, CDR2 FQNEAQ (reference sequence). Deletions cut 5 bases from V and 7 bases from J, with 15 bases between. CDR3 nucleotide sequence: TGTGCCAGCAGCACGAGCAGCCTAGAGAATGAGCAGTTCTTC. Translating it yields CASSTSSLENEQFF.

The rearrangement uses TRBV29-1 and TRBJ2-3, with 7 positions matching TRBD2. Per the germline V gene, CDR1 is SQVTM and CDR2 is ANQGSEA. V was pared by 6 bases and J by 2 bases, with 5 bases of the junction left unmatched. There are 13 residues in the CDR3. The CDR3 region is CSVGGSYTDTQYF. Written as DNA, the CDR3 is TGCAGCGTGGGAGGGAGTTACACAGATACGCAGTATTTT.